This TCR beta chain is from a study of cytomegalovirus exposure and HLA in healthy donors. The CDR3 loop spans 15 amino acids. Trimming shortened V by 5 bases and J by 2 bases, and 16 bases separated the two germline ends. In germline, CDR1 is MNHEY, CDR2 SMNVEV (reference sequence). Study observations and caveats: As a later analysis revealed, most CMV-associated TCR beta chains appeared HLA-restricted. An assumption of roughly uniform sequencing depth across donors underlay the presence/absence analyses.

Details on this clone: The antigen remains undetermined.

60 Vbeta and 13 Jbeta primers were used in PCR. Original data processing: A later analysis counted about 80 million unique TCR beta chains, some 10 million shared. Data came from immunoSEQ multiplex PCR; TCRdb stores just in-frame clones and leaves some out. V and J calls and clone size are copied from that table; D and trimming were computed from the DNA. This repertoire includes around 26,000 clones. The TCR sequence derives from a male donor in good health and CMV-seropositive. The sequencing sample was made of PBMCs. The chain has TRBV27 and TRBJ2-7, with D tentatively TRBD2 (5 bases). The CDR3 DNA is TGTGCCAGCAGTCACGGGAAGGTCGCCGCCTACGAGCAGTACTTC. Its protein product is CASSHGKVAAYEQYF.